The TCR beta chain under discussion was sequenced for a study of T-cell reconstitution after alpha-beta-depleted transplantation in children. Unique molecular identifiers were used to barcode this TCRbeta library. One entry per CDR3 protein, called by TCRdb with MiXCR from the PCR reads. The sample holds fewer than 1 million distinct CDR3 sequences, approximately 15% seen once. Germline V CDR1 and CDR2: SGHAT, FQNNGV. Trimming took 5 bases from V and 1 from J; bases not matched to a gene: 14. The CDR3 runs to 17 residues. The table lists this clonotype with a few counts. Its cognate antigen is unknown. Whole-study findings and limits: There were reportedly several hundred expanded graft clones from which alpha-beta T cells came about two months after transplant. TCRbeta diversity was high at day 60 in some patients (a result of surviving recipient T cells and thymic progenitors). Fresh T-cell production supplied most of the T-cell counts and diversity seen one year after transplant.

This TCR was sampled from a male patient aged 5 to 17 who had a stem cell transplant for acute lymphoblastic leukemia, so the T cells may come from the graft donor. Source: PBMCs, mostly from graft donor cells, taken 360 days after TCRalphabeta/CD19-depleted stem cell transplant. The chain joins TRBV11-2 to TRBJ2-7; 7 nucleotides align to TRBD2. The CDR3 here is CASSPLLGAGESYEQYF. The CDR3 nucleotides are TGTGCCAGCAGCCCCCTCCTGGGTGCGGGAGAATCCTACGAGCAGTACTTC.